These T cell receptor beta chains were read from a single sample in a study of blood T cell repertoires in COVID-19. Assay used: immunoSEQ multiplex PCR; TCRdb lists only in-frame clones, some missing. The sample comprises about 150,000 clones, about 83% of which are singletons, and around 5% rests with the top ten. Source material: peripheral blood. Receptors originate from a human donor in a cohort sampled during active COVID-19. The CDR3 runs from the conserved cysteine through the conserved F or W. A D gene is named only where the DNA matches it firmly. Where a row states a size, it is once, few, many or the class of an expanded clone; other rows omit it.

clone_size | d_call | j_call | v_call | cdr3_nt | cdr3_aa
. | . | TRBJ2-2 | TRBV7-3 | TGTGCCAGCAGCCCAAATTTGGGAGGGAACACCGGGGAGCTGTTTTTT | CASSPNLGGNTGELFF
. | . | TRBJ1-2 | TRBV6-1 | TGTGCCAGCAGTGAAAGGTTGCTTGGGGGGGGCTACACCTTC | CASSERLLGGGYTF
. | . | TRBJ2-3 | TRBV27 | TGTGCCAGCAGTTTCGACAGAGATACGCAGTATTTT | CASSFDRDTQYF
. | TRBD1 | TRBJ2-7 | TRBV5-3 | TGTGCCAGAAGCTCCCGCCCCTCCCGGGACAGGACCTACGAGCAGTACTTC | CARSSRPSRDRTYEQYF
. | . | TRBJ1-5 | TRBV4-2 | TGTGCCAGCAGCCAGGAAACCCAGGGGCGTCAGCCCCAGCATTTT | CASSQETQGRQPQHF
. | TRBD1 | TRBJ1-1 | TRBV5-4 | TGTGCCAGCAGCTTGGGGGACAGGGTTTCGTTGTACACTGAAGCTTTCTTT | CASSLGDRVSLYTEAFF
once | . | TRBJ2-2 | TRBV6-2/TRBV6-3 | TGTGCCAGCAGTCAAATGGGCCATTACCACGCCGGGGAGCTGTTTTTT | CASSQMGHYHAGELFF
. | . | TRBJ1-2 | TRBV5-4 | TGTGCCAGCAGCTTGCTGCCGGGGGAGGGCTACACCTTC | CASSLLPGEGYTF
. | TRBD1 | TRBJ2-5 | TRBV5-8 | TGTGCCAGCAGCCAGGGACAGGGGCAAGAGACCCAGTACTTC | CASSQGQGQETQYF
few | . | TRBJ2-3 | TRBV7-3 | TGTGCCAGCAGCCCTAACGGGGGGCGGAACACAGATACGCAGTATTTT | CASSPNGGRNTDTQYF
. | TRBD1 | TRBJ1-2 | TRBV18 | TGTGCCAGCTCACCATTCGGGACAGGGGTGGCTCCTGGCTACACCTTC | CASSPFGTGVAPGYTF
. | . | TRBJ2-1 | TRBV5-1 | TGCGCCAGCAGCCTGTACAATGAGCAGTTCTTC | CASSLYNEQFF
. | . | TRBJ1-1 | TRBV6-2/TRBV6-3 | TGTGCCAGCAGCGACAACCCCGGTGACACTGAAGCTTTCTTT | CASSDNPGDTEAFF
. | TRBD2 | TRBJ2-3 | TRBV7-3 | TGTGCCAGCAGCTCTGAGCGTGGGCGGGGGGGTCCAGATACGCAGTATTTT | CASSSERGRGGPDTQYF
once | TRBD1 | TRBJ1-1 | TRBV3-1/TRBV3-2 | TGTGCCAGCAGCCAAGATCTGTCGGGACAGATGGGACGGGGGGCTTTCTTT | CASSQDLSGQMGRGAFF
. | TRBD2 | TRBJ2-1 | TRBV2 | TGTGCCAGCAGTCAACTGCGGGAGGGCCGGGGTGAGCAGTTCTTC | CASSQLREGRGEQFF
few | . | TRBJ2-5 | TRBV6-5 | TGTGCCAGCAGCCGCGCCGGGGGAAGGCCGGAGACCCAGTACTTC | CASSRAGGRPETQYF
once | . | TRBJ1-2 | TRBV5-4 | TGTGCCAGCAGCTTCGTGAGCGGATCTGACTACACCTTC | CASSFVSGSDYTF
. | . | TRBJ2-7 | TRBV19 | TGTGCCAGTAGTATAGGACTTGGGGGAGGCCCCCTAGGCTACGAGCAGTACTTC | CASSIGLGGGPLGYEQYF
. | . | TRBJ2-3 | TRBV20-1 | TGCAGTGCTAGTCCAACAACAGATACGCAGTATTTT | CSASPTTDTQYF
few | . | TRBJ1-5 | TRBV5-8 | TGTGCCAGCAGCTTTGGACAGAGGAGTCAGCCCCAGCATTTT | CASSFGQRSQPQHF
once | TRBD2 | TRBJ2-5 | TRBV27 | TGTGCCAGCAGTTTAGCGGGCGGGGGGGCGGTAGAGACCCAGTACTTC | CASSLAGGGAVETQYF
. | TRBD2 | TRBJ2-7 | TRBV6-6 | TGTGCCAGCACCCCCGGGAGGCAGGAGACCTACGAGCAGTACTTC | CASTPGRQETYEQYF
. | . | TRBJ1-2 | TRBV20-1 | TGCAGTGCTAGTGGCGGCAGGGCTGGCTACACCTTC | CSASGGRAGYTF
. | . | TRBJ1-1 | TRBV19 | TGTGCCAGTAGTCCCTACTCAGGGGCGAACACTGAAGCTTTCTTT | CASSPYSGANTEAFF
. | . | TRBJ1-2 | TRBV18 | TGTGCCAGCTCACCCGGGGGGGATGGTATCGTCTATGCCTTC | CASSPGGDGIVYAF
. | TRBD1 | TRBJ1-5 | TRBV28 | TGTGCCAGCAGTTTATCGGGTCAGGGGGCGTCGGGAAGTCAGCCCCAGCATTTT | CASSLSGQGASGSQPQHF
. | . | TRBJ2-3 | TRBV11-3 | TGTGCCAGCAGCTTGGGGGGGACAGGATATACGCAGTATTTT | CASSLGGTGYTQYF
. | . | TRBJ2-1 | TRBV27 | TGTGCCAGCAGTTTATCGGCAGGGCCGAGTCGTTACAATGAGCAGTTCTTC | CASSLSAGPSRYNEQFF
. | . | TRBJ1-4 | TRBV2 | TGTGCCAGCAGTGAGGGAGCTAATAATGAAAAACTGTTTTTT | CASSEGANNEKLFF
once | . | TRBJ2-7 | TRBV5-1 | TGCGCCAGCAGCCCTCTAGCGCCATCCTACGAGCAGTACTTC | CASSPLAPSYEQYF
. | . | TRBJ1-3 | TRBV28 | TGTGCCAGCACCGGGGGGGCTGGAAACACCATATATTTT | CASTGGAGNTIYF
once | . | TRBJ2-7 | TRBV15 | TGTGCCACCAGCAGAGATTGGGGGACTGGAACCTACGAGCAGTACTTC | CATSRDWGTGTYEQYF
. | TRBD1 | TRBJ2-2 | TRBV30 | TGTGCCTGGAGTGTACCCGGGACAGGGGGGTCCACCGGGGAGCTGTTTTTT | CAWSVPGTGGSTGELFF
. | . | TRBJ1-2 | TRBV6-5 | TGTGCCAGCAGCACCAGGAGGGGAGGTGGCTACACCTTC | CASSTRRGGGYTF
. | TRBD1 | TRBJ1-2 | TRBV7-9 | TGTGCCAGCAGCTTAGTCTCGGACAGGGGTCTTTTCTTC | CASSLVSDRGLFF
. | TRBD1 | TRBJ1-4 | TRBV28 | TGTGCCAGCAGTGGTATATGGGACAGAGCAACTAATGAAAAACTGTTTTTT | CASSGIWDRATNEKLFF
few | TRBD2 | TRBJ2-5 | TRBV7-6 | TGTGCCAGCAGCCACCGACTAGCGGGAGGAGCAGAGACCCAGTACTTC | CASSHRLAGGAETQYF
. | . | TRBJ2-7 | TRBV30 | TGTGCCTGGAGTAGCAACTTATCTACGCAGCAGTACTTC | CAWSSNLSTQQYF
. | . | TRBJ1-3 | TRBV19 | TGTGCCAGTAGTTCAGGGCCAGGAAACACCATATATTTT | CASSSGPGNTIYF
. | . | TRBJ1-2 | TRBV5-8 | TGTGCCAGCAGGAGACCGGGATCCTACTATGGCTACACCTTC | CASRRPGSYYGYTF
. | . | TRBJ2-1 | TRBV10-3 | TGTGCCATCAGTGGGGCGGGGAAAAGACATGAGCAGTTCTTC | CAISGAGKRHEQFF
. | . | TRBJ2-5 | TRBV4-1 | TGCGCCAGCAGCCAAGATGGAGTAGACAGGCAAGAGACCCAGTACTTC | CASSQDGVDRQETQYF
. | TRBD2 | TRBJ2-7 | TRBV5-5 | TGTGCCAGCAGAGACGGGACTAGCGGTTACGAGCAGTACTTC | CASRDGTSGYEQYF
. | TRBD1 | TRBJ1-5 | TRBV18 | TGTGCCAGCTCACGAGGACAGGGGGGAACCCAGCATTTT | CASSRGQGGTQHF
few | TRBD1 | TRBJ1-2 | TRBV6-5 | TGTGCCAGCAGTCCGGACAGGGATAACTATGGCTACACCTTC | CASSPDRDNYGYTF
. | TRBD1 | TRBJ1-1 | TRBV9 | TGTGCCAGCAGCCCCGACCCTACCGGGACAGGGGCTGAAGCTTTCTTT | CASSPDPTGTGAEAFF
. | . | TRBJ1-1 | TRBV5-1 | TGCGCCAGCAGCTTGGATACGGGGAACACTGAAGCTTTCTTT | CASSLDTGNTEAFF
. | TRBD1 | TRBJ1-1 | TRBV28 | TGTGCCAGCAGTTTAGCGGGACAGGTCGTCAACACTGAAGCTTTCTTT | CASSLAGQVVNTEAFF
. | TRBD1 | TRBJ2-5 | TRBV19 | TGTGCCAGTAGTATAGGGACAGGGAAGGCGGAGACCCAGTACTTC | CASSIGTGKAETQYF
. | . | TRBJ1-1 | TRBV9 | TGTGCCAGCAGCGTAGAGGGCAGGCAGGGCACTGAAGCTTTCTTT | CASSVEGRQGTEAFF
once | . | TRBJ2-1 | TRBV27 | TGTGCCAGCAGTTTAGGCGTAGCGCTATACAATGAGCAGTTCTTC | CASSLGVALYNEQFF
. | . | TRBJ1-4 | TRBV5-8 | TGTGCCAGCAGCTTGACCGCAGGGTCCTTCCCGAATGAAAAACTGTTTTTT | CASSLTAGSFPNEKLFF
once | . | TRBJ1-1 | TRBV7-8 | TGTGCCAGCAGCCCGTACGGGGGGAAGGACACTGAAGCTTTCTTT | CASSPYGGKDTEAFF
. | TRBD2 | TRBJ2-1 | TRBV7-9 | TGTGCCAGCAGCCTTAGCGGGAGGGCCGACAATGAGCAGTTCTTC | CASSLSGRADNEQFF